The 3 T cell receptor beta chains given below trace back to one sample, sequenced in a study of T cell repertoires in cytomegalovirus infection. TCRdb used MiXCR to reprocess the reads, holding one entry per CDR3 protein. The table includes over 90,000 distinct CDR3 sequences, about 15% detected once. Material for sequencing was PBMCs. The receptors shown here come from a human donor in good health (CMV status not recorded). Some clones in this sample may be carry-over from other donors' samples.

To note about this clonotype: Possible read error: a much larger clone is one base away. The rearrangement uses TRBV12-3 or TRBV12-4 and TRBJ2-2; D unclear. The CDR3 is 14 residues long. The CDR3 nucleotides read TGTGCCATCAGTTTATTCACTAACACCGGGGAGCTGTTTTTT. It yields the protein CAISLFTNTGELFF.

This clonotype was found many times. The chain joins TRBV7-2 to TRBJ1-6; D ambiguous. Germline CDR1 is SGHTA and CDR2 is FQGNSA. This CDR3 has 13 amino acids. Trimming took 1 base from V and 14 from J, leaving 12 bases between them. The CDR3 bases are TGTGCCAGCAGCTTAGGTCCGGGCCGGTCCCTCCACTTT. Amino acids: CASSLGPGRSLHF.

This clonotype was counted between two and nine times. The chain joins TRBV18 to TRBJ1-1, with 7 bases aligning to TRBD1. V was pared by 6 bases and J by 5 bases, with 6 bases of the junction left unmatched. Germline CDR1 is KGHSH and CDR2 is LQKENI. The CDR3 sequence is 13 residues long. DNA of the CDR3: TGTGCCAGCTCGCCAGGGGGGGAGACTGAAGCTTTCTTT. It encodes CASSPGGETEAFF.